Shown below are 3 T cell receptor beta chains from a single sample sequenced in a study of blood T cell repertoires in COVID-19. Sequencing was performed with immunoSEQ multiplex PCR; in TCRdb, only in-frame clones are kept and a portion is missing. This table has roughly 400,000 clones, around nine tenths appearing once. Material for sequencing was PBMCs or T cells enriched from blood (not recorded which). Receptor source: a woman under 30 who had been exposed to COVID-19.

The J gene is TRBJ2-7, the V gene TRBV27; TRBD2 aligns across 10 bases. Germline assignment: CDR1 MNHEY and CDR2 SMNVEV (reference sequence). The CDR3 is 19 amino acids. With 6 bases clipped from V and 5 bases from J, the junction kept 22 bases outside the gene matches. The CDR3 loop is CASSPTHISGAGGPNEQYF. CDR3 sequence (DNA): TGTGCCAGCAGCCCTACGCATATCTCAGGAGCGGGAGGGCCCAACGAGCAGTACTTC.

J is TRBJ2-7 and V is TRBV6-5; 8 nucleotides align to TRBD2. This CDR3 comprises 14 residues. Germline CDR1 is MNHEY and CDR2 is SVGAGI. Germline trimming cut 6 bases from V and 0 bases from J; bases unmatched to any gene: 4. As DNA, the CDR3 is TGTGCCAGCAGCCTAGGGACTAGCTCCTACGAGCAGTACTTC. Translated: CASSLGTSSYEQYF.

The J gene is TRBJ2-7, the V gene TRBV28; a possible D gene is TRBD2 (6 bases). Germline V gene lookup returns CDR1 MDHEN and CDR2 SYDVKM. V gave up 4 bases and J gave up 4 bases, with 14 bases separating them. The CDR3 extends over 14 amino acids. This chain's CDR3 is CASSSPARGYEQYF. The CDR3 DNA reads TGTGCCAGCAGTTCACCCGCGCGGGGTTACGAGCAGTACTTC.